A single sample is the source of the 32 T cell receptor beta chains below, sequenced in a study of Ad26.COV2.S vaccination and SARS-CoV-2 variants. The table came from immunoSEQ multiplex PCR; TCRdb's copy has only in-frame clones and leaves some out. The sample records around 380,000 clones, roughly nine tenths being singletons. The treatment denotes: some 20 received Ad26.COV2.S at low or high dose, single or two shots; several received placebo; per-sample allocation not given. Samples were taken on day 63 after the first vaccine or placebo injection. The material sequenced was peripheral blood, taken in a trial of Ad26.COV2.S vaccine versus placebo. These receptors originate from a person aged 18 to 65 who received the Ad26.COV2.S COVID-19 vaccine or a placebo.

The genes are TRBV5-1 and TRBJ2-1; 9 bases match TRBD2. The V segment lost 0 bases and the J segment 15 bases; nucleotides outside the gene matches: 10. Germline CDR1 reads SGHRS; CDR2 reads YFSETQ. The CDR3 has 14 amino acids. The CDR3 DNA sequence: TGCGCCAGCAGCTTGGAGCCTAGCGGGGAAGAGGTGTTCTTC. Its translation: CASSLEPSGEEVFF.

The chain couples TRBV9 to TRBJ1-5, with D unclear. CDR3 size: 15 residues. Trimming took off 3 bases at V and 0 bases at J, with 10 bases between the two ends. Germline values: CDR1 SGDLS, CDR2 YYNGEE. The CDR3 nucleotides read TGTGCCAGCAGCGGGAGCCTGTATAGCAATCAGCCCCAGCATTTT. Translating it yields CASSGSLYSNQPQHF.

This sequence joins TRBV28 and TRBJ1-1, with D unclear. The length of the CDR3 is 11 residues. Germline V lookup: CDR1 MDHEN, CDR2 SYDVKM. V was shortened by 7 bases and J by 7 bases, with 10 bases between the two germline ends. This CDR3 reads CASIARNEAFF. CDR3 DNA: TGTGCCAGCATCGCCCGAAATGAAGCTTTCTTT.

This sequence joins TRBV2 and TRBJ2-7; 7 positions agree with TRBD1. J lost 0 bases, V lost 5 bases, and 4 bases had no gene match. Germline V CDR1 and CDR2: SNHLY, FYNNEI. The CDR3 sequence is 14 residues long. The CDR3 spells CASSIGTASYEQYF. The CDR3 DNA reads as TGTGCCAGCAGTATAGGGACAGCCTCCTACGAGCAGTACTTC.

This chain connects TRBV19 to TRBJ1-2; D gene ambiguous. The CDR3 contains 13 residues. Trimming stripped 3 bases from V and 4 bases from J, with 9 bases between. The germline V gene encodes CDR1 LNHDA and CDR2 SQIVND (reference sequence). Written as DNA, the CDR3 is TGTGCCAGTAGTATCCAAGCGGGCTATGGCTACACCTTC. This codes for CASSIQAGYGYTF.

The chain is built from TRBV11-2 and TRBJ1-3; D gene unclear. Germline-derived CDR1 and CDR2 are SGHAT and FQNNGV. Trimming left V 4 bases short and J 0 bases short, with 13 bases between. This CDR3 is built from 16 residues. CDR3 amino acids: CASSSLPPDSGNTIYF. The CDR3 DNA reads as TGTGCCAGCAGCTCCCTACCCCCGGACTCTGGAAACACCATATATTTT.

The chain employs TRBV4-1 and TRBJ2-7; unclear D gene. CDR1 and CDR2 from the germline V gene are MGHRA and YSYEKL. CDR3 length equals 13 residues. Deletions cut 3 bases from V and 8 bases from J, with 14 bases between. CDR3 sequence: CASSQTPAQQQYF. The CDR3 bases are TGCGCCAGCAGCCAGACCCCTGCCCAGCAGCAGTACTTC.

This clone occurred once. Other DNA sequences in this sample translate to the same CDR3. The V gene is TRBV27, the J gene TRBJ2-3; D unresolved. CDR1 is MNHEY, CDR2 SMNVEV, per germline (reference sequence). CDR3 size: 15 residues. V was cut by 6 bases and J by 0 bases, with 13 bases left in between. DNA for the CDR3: TGTGCCAGCAGCCCCTCAAGCACTAGCACAGATACGCAGTATTTT. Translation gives CASSPSSTSTDTQYF.

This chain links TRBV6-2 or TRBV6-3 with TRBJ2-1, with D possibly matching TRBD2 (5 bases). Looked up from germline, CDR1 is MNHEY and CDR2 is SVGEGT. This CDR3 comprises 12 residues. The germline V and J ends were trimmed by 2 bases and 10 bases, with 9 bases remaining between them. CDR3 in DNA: TGTGCCAGCAGTTACGACGAGCGGGAGCAGTTCTTC. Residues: CASSYDEREQFF.

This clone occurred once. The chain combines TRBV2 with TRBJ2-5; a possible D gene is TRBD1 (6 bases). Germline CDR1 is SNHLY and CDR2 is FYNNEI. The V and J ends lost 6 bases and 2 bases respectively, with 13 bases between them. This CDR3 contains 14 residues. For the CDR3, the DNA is TGTGCCAGCAGCTGGGGGACAAAGCAAGAGACCCAGTACTTC. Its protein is CASSWGTKQETQYF.

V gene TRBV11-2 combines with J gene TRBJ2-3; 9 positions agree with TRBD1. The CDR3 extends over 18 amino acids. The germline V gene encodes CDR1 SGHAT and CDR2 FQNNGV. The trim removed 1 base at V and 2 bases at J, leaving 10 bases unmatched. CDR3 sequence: CASSLARGTGLPTDTQYF. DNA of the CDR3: TGTGCCAGCAGCTTAGCCAGGGGGACAGGGCTCCCCACAGATACGCAGTATTTT.

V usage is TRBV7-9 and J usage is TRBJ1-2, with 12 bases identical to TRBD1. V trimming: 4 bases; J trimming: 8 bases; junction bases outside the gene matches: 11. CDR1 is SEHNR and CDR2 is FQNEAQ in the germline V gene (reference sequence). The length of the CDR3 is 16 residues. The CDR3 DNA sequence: TGTGCCAGCAGCTCCACCGCCGGGACAGGGGGCGCCGGCTACACCTTC. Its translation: CASSSTAGTGGAGYTF.

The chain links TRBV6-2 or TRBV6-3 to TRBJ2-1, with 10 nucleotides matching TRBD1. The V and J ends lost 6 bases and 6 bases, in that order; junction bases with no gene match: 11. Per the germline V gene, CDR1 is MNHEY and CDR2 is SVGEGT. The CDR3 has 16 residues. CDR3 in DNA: TGTGCCAGCAGCCATAGACAGGGGGCCGGTTTCAATGAGCAGTTCTTC. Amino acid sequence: CASSHRQGAGFNEQFF.

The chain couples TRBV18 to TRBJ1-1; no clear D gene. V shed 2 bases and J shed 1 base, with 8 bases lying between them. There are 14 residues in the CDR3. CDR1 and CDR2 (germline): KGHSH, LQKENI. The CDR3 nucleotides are TGTGCCAGCTCACCAGCACGGGAGAACACTGAAGCTTTCTTT. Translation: CASSPARENTEAFF.

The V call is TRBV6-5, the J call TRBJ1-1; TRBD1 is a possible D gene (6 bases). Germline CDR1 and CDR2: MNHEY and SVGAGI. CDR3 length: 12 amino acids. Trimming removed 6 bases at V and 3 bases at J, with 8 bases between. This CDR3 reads CASSKGDTEAFF. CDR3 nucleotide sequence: TGTGCCAGCAGCAAGGGGGACACTGAAGCTTTCTTT.

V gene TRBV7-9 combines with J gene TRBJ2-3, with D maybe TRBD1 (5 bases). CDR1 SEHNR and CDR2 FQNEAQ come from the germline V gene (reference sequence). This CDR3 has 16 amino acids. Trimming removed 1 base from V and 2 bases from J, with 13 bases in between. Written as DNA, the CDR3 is TGTGCCAGCAGCTTAGGTTCCAGGGCCCTCACAGATACGCAGTATTTT. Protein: CASSLGSRALTDTQYF.

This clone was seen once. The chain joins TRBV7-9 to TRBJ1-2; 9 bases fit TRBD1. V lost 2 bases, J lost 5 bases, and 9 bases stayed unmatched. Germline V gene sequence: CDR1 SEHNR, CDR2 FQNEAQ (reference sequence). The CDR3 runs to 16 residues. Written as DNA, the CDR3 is TGTGCCAGCAGCTTACGAAACCTACAGGGGGCGTATGGCTACACCTTC. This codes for CASSLRNLQGAYGYTF. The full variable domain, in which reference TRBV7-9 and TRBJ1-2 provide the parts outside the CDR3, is DTGVSQNPRHKITKRGQNVTFRCDPISEHNRLYWYRQTLGQGPEFLTYFQNEAQLEKSRLLSDRFSAERPKGSFSTLEIQRTEQGDSAMYLCASSLRNLQGAYGYTFGSGTRLTVV.

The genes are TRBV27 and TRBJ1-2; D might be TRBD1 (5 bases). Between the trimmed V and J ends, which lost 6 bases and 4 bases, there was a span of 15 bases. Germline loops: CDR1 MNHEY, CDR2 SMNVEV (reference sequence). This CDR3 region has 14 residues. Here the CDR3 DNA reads TGTGCCAGCAGCCTCCGGGGCAGTTTCTATGGCTACACCTTC. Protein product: CASSLRGSFYGYTF.

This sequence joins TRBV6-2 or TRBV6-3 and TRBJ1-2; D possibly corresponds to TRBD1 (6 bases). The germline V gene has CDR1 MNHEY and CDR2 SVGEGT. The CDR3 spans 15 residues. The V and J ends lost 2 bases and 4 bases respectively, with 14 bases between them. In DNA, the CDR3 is TGTGCCAGCAGTTACAGAGCTACAGGGATCTATGGCTACACCTTC. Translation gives CASSYRATGIYGYTF.

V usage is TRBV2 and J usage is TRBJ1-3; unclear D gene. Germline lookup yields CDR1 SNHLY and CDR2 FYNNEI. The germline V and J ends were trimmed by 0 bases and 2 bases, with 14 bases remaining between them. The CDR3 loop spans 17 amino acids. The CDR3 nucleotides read TGTGCCAGCAGTGAAGCGCTTCCGACATTAGCTGGAAACACCATATATTTT. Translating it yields CASSEALPTLAGNTIYF.

The chain's CDR3 is CASSYSSGQPQHF. The DNA of the CDR3 is TGTGCCAGCAGTTACTCCTCAGGGCAGCCCCAGCATTTT. The chain uses TRBV6-5 and TRBJ1-5; tentative D call: TRBD1 (5 bases). V lost 0 bases and J 7 bases, leaving 7 bases between the germline ends. Looked up from germline, CDR1 is MNHEY and CDR2 is SVGAGI. CDR3 size: 13 residues.

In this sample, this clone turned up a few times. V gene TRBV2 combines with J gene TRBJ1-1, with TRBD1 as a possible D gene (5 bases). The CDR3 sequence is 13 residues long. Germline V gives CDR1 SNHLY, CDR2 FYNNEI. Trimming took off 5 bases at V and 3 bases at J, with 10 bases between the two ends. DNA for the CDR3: TGTGCCAGCAGTAATACAGGAGACACTGAAGCTTTCTTT. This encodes CASSNTGDTEAFF.

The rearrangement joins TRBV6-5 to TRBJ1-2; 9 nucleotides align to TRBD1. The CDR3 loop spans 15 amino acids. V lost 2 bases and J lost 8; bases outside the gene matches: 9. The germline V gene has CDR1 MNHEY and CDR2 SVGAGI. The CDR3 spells CASSYGGTGIYGYTF. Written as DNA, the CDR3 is TGTGCCAGCAGTTACGGAGGGACAGGGATTTACGGCTACACCTTC.

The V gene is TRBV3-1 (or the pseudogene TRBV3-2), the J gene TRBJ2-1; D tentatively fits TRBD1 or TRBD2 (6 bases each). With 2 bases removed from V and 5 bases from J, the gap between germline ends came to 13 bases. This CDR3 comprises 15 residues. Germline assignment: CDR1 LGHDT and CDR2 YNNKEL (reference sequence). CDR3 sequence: CASSQFGGPNNEQFF. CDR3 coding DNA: TGTGCCAGCAGCCAATTTGGGGGGCCGAACAATGAGCAGTTCTTC.

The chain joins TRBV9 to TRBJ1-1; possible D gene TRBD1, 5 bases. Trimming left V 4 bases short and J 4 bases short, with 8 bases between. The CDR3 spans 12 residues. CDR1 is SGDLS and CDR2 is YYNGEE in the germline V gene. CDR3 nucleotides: TGTGCCAGCAGCAGGGACGGCACTGAAGCTTTCTTT. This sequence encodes CASSRDGTEAFF.

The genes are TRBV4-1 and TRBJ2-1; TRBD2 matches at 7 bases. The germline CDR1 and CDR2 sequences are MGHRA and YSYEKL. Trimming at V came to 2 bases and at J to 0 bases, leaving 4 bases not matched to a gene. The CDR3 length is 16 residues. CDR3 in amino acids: CASSQLAGVSYNEQFF. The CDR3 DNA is TGCGCCAGCAGCCAACTGGCGGGGGTCTCCTACAATGAGCAGTTCTTC.

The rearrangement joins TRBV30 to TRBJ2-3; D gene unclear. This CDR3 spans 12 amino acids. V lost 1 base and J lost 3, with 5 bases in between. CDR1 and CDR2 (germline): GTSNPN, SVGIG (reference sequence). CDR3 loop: CAWSARTDTQYF. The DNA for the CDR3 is TGTGCCTGGAGTGCTAGGACAGATACGCAGTATTTT. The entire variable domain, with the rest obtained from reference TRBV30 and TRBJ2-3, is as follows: SQTIHQWPATLVQPVGSPLSLECTVEGTSNPNLYWYRQAAGRGLQLLFYSVGIGQISSEVPQNLSASRPQDRQFILSSKKLLLSDSGFYLCAWSARTDTQYFGPGTRLTVL.

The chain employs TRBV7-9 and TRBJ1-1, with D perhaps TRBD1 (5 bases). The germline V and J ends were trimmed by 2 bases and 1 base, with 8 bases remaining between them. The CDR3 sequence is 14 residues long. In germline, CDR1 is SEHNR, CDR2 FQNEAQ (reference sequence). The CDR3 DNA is TGTGCCAGCAGCTTACAGGGAAGGAACACTGAAGCTTTCTTT. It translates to CASSLQGRNTEAFF.

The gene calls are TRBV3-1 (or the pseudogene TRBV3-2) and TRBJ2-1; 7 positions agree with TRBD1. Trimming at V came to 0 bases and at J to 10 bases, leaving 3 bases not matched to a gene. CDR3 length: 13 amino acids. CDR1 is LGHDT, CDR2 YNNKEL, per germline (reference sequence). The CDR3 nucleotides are TGTGCCAGCAGCCAAGAGGGACAGAGGGAGCAGTTCTTC. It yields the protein CASSQEGQREQFF.

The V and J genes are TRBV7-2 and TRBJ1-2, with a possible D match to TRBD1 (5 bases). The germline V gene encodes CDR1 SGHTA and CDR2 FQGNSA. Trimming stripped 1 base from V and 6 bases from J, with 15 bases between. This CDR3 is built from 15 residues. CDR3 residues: CASSLVSREEDGYTF. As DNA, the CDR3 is TGTGCCAGCAGCTTAGTTAGCAGGGAGGAGGATGGCTACACCTTC.

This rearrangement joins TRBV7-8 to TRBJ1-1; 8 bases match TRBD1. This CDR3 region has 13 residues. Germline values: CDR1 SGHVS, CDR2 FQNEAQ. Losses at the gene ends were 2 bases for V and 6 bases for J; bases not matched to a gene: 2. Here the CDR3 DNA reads TGTGCCAGCAGCTTACAGGGGGCTGCTGAAGCTTTCTTT. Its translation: CASSLQGAAEAFF.

This CDR3 reads CASSSGQAPETQYF. The CDR3 DNA reads as TGTGCCAGCAGCTCCGGACAGGCTCCAGAGACCCAGTACTTC. The rearrangement joins TRBV7-9 to TRBJ2-5, with 7 bases that match TRBD1. Germline values: CDR1 SEHNR, CDR2 FQNEAQ (reference sequence). Trimming took 4 bases from V and 4 from J; bases not matched to a gene: 6. This CDR3 is 14 amino acids long.